This T cell receptor (beta chain) was documented in a study of blood T cell repertoires in COVID-19. Across the whole study: Acute and convalescent COVID-19 specimens originated in the United States, Italy and Spain.

Germline trimming cut 4 bases from V and 1 base from J; bases unmatched to any gene: 7. Germline V lookup: CDR1 SGHRS, CDR2 YFSETQ. This CDR3 is built from 15 residues. Clones were read by immunoSEQ multiplex PCR, and TCRdb kept only the in-frame ones, dropping some. Of around 150,000 clones listed, approximately 86% are singletons. This TCR was sampled from a woman aged 55-70 years who had recovered from COVID-19. Specimen: peripheral blood. V gene TRBV5-1 combines with J gene TRBJ2-5; 7 bases are shared with TRBD1. CDR3: CASSKTGTSQETQYF. CDR3 in DNA: TGCGCCAGCAGCAAGACAGGGACCTCCCAAGAGACCCAGTACTTC.